Below are 10 T cell receptor beta chains sequenced from a single sample in a study of regulatory T cells in long-lasting Graves disease. The TCR beta library used iRepertoire HTBI primers with Arm-PCR amplification of CDR3. TCRdb re-called the multiplex PCR reads with MiXCR, one entry per CDR3 protein. Seen here are under 350,000 distinct CDR3 sequences, 22% observed once, and the top ten hold 56%. Indicated time point: persistent/refractory GD, antithyroid drugs over 5 years with positive TRAb. Making the TCR library involved RNA that had been extracted from PBMCs. The sample was peripheral blood mononuclear cells (PBMCs), taken when the disease was refractory, from a patient treated with antithyroid drugs. The receptors shown here come from a female donor with Graves disease.

This clonotype was picked up a small number of times. The chain links TRBV28 to TRBJ2-5, with 9 bases matching TRBD2. Germline lookup yields CDR1 MDHEN and CDR2 SYDVKM. This CDR3 has 15 residues. J lost 5 bases, V lost 4 bases, and 8 bases had no gene match. CDR3 residues: CASSSWASGKETQYF. The DNA of the CDR3 is TGTGCCAGCAGTTCTTGGGCTAGCGGGAAGGAGACCCAGTACTTC.

Many counts were recorded for this clonotype. In DNA, the CDR3 is TGTGCCAGCAGTCAAACCGGGACAGCGAACACTGAAGCTTTCTTT. Its translation is CASSQTGTANTEAFF. The J gene is TRBJ1-1, the V gene TRBV12-3 or TRBV12-4, with TRBD1 matching 7 bases. Trimming at V came to 5 bases and at J to 1 base, leaving 7 bases not matched to a gene. This CDR3 is built from 15 residues.

This chain joins TRBV20-1 and TRBJ2-5; 10 nucleotides line up with TRBD2. The CDR3 runs to 15 residues. Germline V lookup: CDR1 DFQATT, CDR2 SNEGSKA (reference sequence). The J segment lost 5 bases and the V segment lost 5 bases, leaving 11 bases of the junction unmatched. For the CDR3, the DNA is TGCAGTGCTTCCAGCGGGAGGGATCTAGGCGAGACCCAGTACTTC. It encodes CSASSGRDLGETQYF.

Many counts were recorded for this clonotype. The chain employs TRBV11-1 and TRBJ2-7, with TRBD2 matching over 14 bases. After removal of 4 bases from V and 6 bases from J, the junction contained 8 bases not matched to a gene. The CDR3 has 16 residues. The germline V gene encodes CDR1 SGHAT and CDR2 FQDESV (reference sequence). CDR3 nucleotide sequence: TGTGCCAGCAGCTCCGGTCGACTAGCGGGAGGGAGCGAGCAGTACTTC. It is translated as CASSSGRLAGGSEQYF.

This clonotype was counted only a few times. Written as DNA, the CDR3 is TGCGCCAGCAGCCGCCGGGACGGGAATGAAAAACTGTTTTTT. Translating it yields CASSRRDGNEKLFF. The rearrangement links TRBV4-1 to TRBJ1-4, with D perhaps TRBD1 (5 bases). The germline gives CDR1 MGHRA, CDR2 YSYEKL. This CDR3 spans 14 amino acids. Trimming removed 4 bases at V and 5 bases at J, with 11 bases between.

V usage is TRBV29-1 and J usage is TRBJ2-5; the match to TRBD2 covers 11 bases. Looked up from germline, CDR1 is SQVTM and CDR2 is ANQGSEA. Losses at the gene ends were 6 bases for V and 4 bases for J; bases not matched to a gene: 13. The CDR3 is 16 amino acids. The CDR3 DNA follows: TGCAGCGTCCATGACGTAGCGGGAGGGTTTCGAGAGACCCAGTACTTC. Protein product: CSVHDVAGGFRETQYF.

This clonotype was observed many times. V is TRBV2 and J is TRBJ1-5; TRBD1 might be the D (5 bases). V was cut by 4 bases and J by 0 bases, with 10 bases left in between. This CDR3 region has 15 residues. Per germline, CDR1 SNHLY and CDR2 FYNNEI. CDR3 loop: CASSGTPSSNQPQHF. In DNA, the CDR3 is TGTGCCAGCAGTGGGACACCGAGTAGCAATCAGCCCCAGCATTTT. The complete variable domain, with remaining parts taken from reference TRBV2 and TRBJ1-5, reads EPEVTQTPSHQVTQMGQEVILRCVPISNHLYFYWYRQILGQKVEFLVSFYNNEISEKSEIFDDQFSVERPDGSNFTLKIRSTKLEDSAMYFCASSGTPSSNQPQHFGDGTRLSIL.

This clonotype was seen a few times. V gene TRBV7-9 combines with J gene TRBJ1-4, with D maybe TRBD1 (5 bases). Germline values: CDR1 SEHNR, CDR2 FQNEAQ (reference sequence). Trimming cost V 2 bases and J 3 bases, with 10 bases left between them. The CDR3 has 15 amino acids. The CDR3 region has the DNA TGTGCCAGCAGCTTATTTGACAGTCCTAATGAAAAACTGTTTTTT. The encoded protein is CASSLFDSPNEKLFF.

This clonotype was seen ten or more times. The CDR3 nucleotides are TGTGCCAGCAGTTTGAGGGGGTCCTCCCACTACGAGCAGTACTTC. This translates into CASSLRGSSHYEQYF. The chain links TRBV28 to TRBJ2-7, with D perhaps matching TRBD1 (6 bases). CDR1 and CDR2 from the germline V gene are MDHEN and SYDVKM. The CDR3 sequence is 15 residues long. V lost 3 bases and J 3 bases, leaving 15 bases between the germline ends.

This clonotype was recorded a few times. V gene TRBV20-1 combines with J gene TRBJ2-5; D call uncertain. The CDR3 contains 13 residues. The V end lost 1 base, the J end lost 5 bases, and 11 bases lay between the germline ends. CDR1 is DFQATT and CDR2 is SNEGSKA in the germline V gene (reference sequence). The CDR3 DNA is TGCAGTGCTAGAGGATTAGGGTCGGAGACCCAGTACTTC. This sequence encodes CSARGLGSETQYF.